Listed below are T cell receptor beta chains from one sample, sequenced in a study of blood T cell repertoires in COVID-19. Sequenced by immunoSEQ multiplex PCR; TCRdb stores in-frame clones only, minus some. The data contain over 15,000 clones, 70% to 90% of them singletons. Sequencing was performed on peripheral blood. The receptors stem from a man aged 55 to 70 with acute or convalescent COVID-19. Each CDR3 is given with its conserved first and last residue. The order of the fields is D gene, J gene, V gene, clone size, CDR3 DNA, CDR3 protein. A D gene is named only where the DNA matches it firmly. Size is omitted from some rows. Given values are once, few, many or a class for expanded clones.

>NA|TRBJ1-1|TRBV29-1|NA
TGCAGCGGCATAGTACAGGGTGGAAATACTGAAGCTTTCTTT
CSGIVQGGNTEAFF
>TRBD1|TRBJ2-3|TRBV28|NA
TGTGCCAGCAGTTTAGTAGGGGGCGCAACAGATACGCAGTATTTT
CASSLVGGATDTQYF
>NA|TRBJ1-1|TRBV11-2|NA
TGTGCCAGCAGCTTAGGTGCTACGAACACTGAAGCTTTCTTT
CASSLGATNTEAFF
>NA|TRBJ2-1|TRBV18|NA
TGTGCCAGCTCACCATCCCCAGGGTCCAATGAGCAGTTCTTC
CASSPSPGSNEQFF
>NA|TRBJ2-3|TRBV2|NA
TGTGCCAGCAGTGAACGGGCGGGATCTGGTACGCAGTATTTT
CASSERAGSGTQYF
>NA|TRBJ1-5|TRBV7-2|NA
TGTGCCAGCAGATCAGGACACGATAGCAATCAGCCCCAGCATTTT
CASRSGHDSNQPQHF
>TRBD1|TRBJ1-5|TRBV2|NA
TGTGCCAGCAGGCCGGGACAGGGGCCACCTGGCAATCAGCCCCAGCATTTT
CASRPGQGPPGNQPQHF
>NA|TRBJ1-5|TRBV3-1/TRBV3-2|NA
TGTGCCAGCAGCCCGACCCCCCAGGAAAATCAGCCCCAGCATTTT
CASSPTPQENQPQHF
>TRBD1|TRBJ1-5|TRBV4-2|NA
TGTGCCAGCAGCGGGGTGACAGGGAATCAGCCCCAGCATTTT
CASSGVTGNQPQHF
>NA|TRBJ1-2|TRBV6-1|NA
TGTGCCAGCAGTGAAAGGCAGGGGAACGGCTACACCTTC
CASSERQGNGYTF
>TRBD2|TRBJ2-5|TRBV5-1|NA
TGCGCCAGCAGCACGGGCCGGGGAGGGGAAGAGACCCAGTACTTC
CASSTGRGGEETQYF
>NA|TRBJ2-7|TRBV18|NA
TGTGCCAGCTCACCACCGGGCAGACCCTCTAACTACGAGCAGTACTTC
CASSPPGRPSNYEQYF
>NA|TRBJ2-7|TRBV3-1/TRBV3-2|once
TGTGCCAGCAGCCATTTTGGAGATTACGAGCAGTACTTC
CASSHFGDYEQYF
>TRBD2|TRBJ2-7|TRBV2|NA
TGTGCCAGCAGGGAACAGACTAGCGGGAGGGCCTTGCAGTACTTC
CASREQTSGRALQYF
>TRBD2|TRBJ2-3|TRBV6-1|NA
TGTGCCAGCAGTGAAGGGGGACTAGGTTCAGATACGCAGTATTTT
CASSEGGLGSDTQYF
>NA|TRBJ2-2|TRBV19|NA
TGTGCCAGTAGTATTCTAGCGAACACCGGGGAGCTGTTTTTT
CASSILANTGELFF
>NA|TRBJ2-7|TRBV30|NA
TGTGCCTGGAGTCCTGTCGGCTCCTACGAGCAGTACTTC
CAWSPVGSYEQYF
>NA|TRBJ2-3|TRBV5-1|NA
TGCGCCAGCAGCTCCCCCTCGTCAGATACGCAGTATTTT
CASSSPSSDTQYF
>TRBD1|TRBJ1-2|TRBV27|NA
TGTGCCAGCAGTTCGCGACAGGGGAACTATGGCTACACCTTC
CASSSRQGNYGYTF
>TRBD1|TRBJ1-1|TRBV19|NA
TGTGCCAGTAGTATTTTTCGGACAGGGGGAGGCACTGAAGCTTTCTTT
CASSIFRTGGGTEAFF
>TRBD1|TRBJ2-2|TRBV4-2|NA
TGTGCCAGCAGCCAACCGGGACAGCCCGGGGAGCTGTTTTTT
CASSQPGQPGELFF
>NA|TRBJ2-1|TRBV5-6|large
TGTGCCAGCAGCTCGGAAGGGGGATATTTCCTTGAGCAGTTCTTC
CASSSEGGYFLEQFF
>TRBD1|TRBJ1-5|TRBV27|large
TGTGCCAGCAGACAGGGGGCAGGTAGCAATCAGCCCCAGCATTTT
CASRQGAGSNQPQHF
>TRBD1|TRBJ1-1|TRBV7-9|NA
TGTGCCAGCAGCTTGCCCCGGACAGGGAAGGGTATGGTCACTGAAGCTTTCTTT
CASSLPRTGKGMVTEAFF
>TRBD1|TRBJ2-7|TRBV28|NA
TGTGCCAGCAGTTTAGTGACAGGGGGTTACGAGCAGTACTTC
CASSLVTGGYEQYF
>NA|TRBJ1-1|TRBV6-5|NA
TGTGCCAGCAGTTCCCTGACTGAAGCTTTCTTT
CASSSLTEAFF
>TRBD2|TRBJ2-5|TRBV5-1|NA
TGCGCCAGCACCCCCGTTACTAGAGGGGAGGGAGAGACCCAGTACTTC
CASTPVTRGEGETQYF
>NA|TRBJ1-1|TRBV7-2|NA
TGTGCCAGCAGCTACTACACTGAAGCTTTCTTT
CASSYYTEAFF
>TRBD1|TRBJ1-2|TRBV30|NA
TGTGCCTGGAGTCCAACGGACAGGCGAGGCTACACCTTC
CAWSPTDRRGYTF
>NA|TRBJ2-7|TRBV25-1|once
TGTGCCAGCAGGGAGGGTGCATCCGAGGGCGAGCAGTACTTC
CASREGASEGEQYF